This T cell receptor (beta chain) was observed in a study of blood T cells in healthy people across ages (dated by TCRdb to 2015 to 2017). Regarding the study in general: In model experiments, roughly one uniquely barcoded TCR beta cDNA molecule per two T cells was captured by template switching. Using deep sequencing normalized with unique cDNA molecular identifiers, the study measured how TCR beta repertoire diversity changes with age. The donors were divided into four age groups: young (average around 15 years), middle-aged (about 41), aged (approximately 62) and long-lived (more than 75). Donors of different ages were randomly distributed across sequencing lanes to avoid experimental bias. Two additional independent replicas of 1 million unique cDNA reads from the same blood draw were analyzed for two donors (one aged 18 to 30 and one aged 80 or older). Study-wide conclusions, independent of this receptor: Since profiling was done on bulk unsorted PBMCs, naive and antigen-experienced compartments could not be conclusively compared. Compared with the aged group, the long-lived group had more naive CD4+ T cells, fewer expanded clones and increased TCR diversity, a pattern suggesting age selection. As age increased, observed TCR beta diversity per million T cells dropped in a roughly linear way, and a significant reduction was already evident by age around 41. A strong correlation was found between observed TCR beta diversity and the percentage of naive T cells measured by flow cytometry. Donor CMV infection status was unknown, potentially confounding age-related changes in expanded clonotypes. Estimates of total diversity based on one million sequenced T cells were regarded as lower bounds and as underestimates.

The library was obtained by 5' RACE. A second PCR of about 6 to 11 cycles was run with a J-beta primer mix and a sample-barcoded 5' primer. A template-switch 5' adaptor carrying 12 random nucleotides introduced a unique molecular identifier onto each TCR beta cDNA molecule. Each sample yielded at least 3 million CDR3-containing paired-end reads. First-strand cDNA was synthesized from all RNA with the Mint cDNA synthesis kit, primed by a TRBC-specific oligonucleotide. Following uracil-DNA glycosylase treatment, all cDNA underwent a first 18-cycle PCR with the universal primers M1SS and BC2_uni_R. Per the original workflow: Each sample was normalized by randomly selecting 1 million high-quality reads, each carrying a distinct molecular identifier. Reads sharing molecular identifiers were discarded rather than binned into consensus sequences. MiTCR, with a Q25 quality threshold and the strictest error-elimination algorithm, was used for CDR3 identification, clonotype clustering and error correction. Lower-bound total TCR beta diversity was estimated with a nonparametric unseen species model using Euler transformation. In TCRdb, the public reads were trimmed at Q25 with fastp and aligned with MiXCR, with productive beta chains retained. Each entry merges the rows of one CDR3 protein and shows their most common DNA and genes. Clone size and V and J calls follow TCRdb, not the original study. The sample records 1,800,000 or so distinct CDR3 sequences, about 39% of which are singletons. The ten top clones hold approximately 22% of the sample.

Turning to this clonotype: Its antigen is unknown. No base qualities exist here, and no much larger clone lies one base off it.

CDR1 and CDR2 are drawn from the germline V gene: SQVTM, ANQGSEA. Ends trimmed: V by 6 bases, J by 6 bases; bases unmatched to a gene: 1. Including cysteine and phenylalanine, the CDR3 has 13 amino acids. Kept here is only the CDR3 DNA, which spans 39 bases and is read in frame from base 1. Donors were 40 or so systemically healthy Caucasian individuals from Russia aged 6 to 90 years. Each donor gave around 9.8 milliliters of peripheral blood, collected into EDTA-treated Vacutainer tubes. Ficoll-Paque density-gradient centrifugation was used to isolate PBMCs, with at least 7 million obtained per sample. Trizol reagent was used to extract total RNA from PBMCs, with at least 5 micrograms per sample. For every donor, flow cytometry on a PBMC aliquot measured the percentage of naive CD45RAhigh/CD27high T cells.

The V gene is TRBV29-1 and the J gene is TRBJ2-1, with 14 central nucleotides matching TRBD2. The receptor comes from a human donor in good health. Material: blood. CDR3 sequence: CSVGTSGGNEQFF. The DNA sequence reads TGCAGCGTCGGGACTAGCGGGGGCAATGAGCAGTTCTTC.